Below are 20 T cell receptor beta chains sequenced from a single sample in a study of blood T cell repertoires in COVID-19. Method: immunoSEQ multiplex PCR; TCRdb's copy keeps in-frame clones and lacks some. This sample has about 63,000 clones, with more than 75% found just once. Sequenced input: peripheral blood. These receptors all come from a woman over 75 with acute or convalescent COVID-19.

This chain joins TRBV29-1 and TRBJ1-2; no reliable D call. The V end lost 4 bases, the J end lost 8 bases, and 17 bases lay between the germline ends. The germline CDR1 and CDR2 sequences are SQVTM and ANQGSEA. This CDR3 comprises 13 residues. This CDR3 is CSVVPPGSEGYTF. The CDR3 DNA reads as TGCAGCGTTGTTCCCCCAGGATCCGAAGGCTACACCTTC.

The V and J genes are TRBV18 and TRBJ1-5; 10 nucleotides line up with TRBD1. From germline, CDR1 is KGHSH and CDR2 LQKENI. Trimming cost V 6 bases and J 6 bases; bases outside gene matches: 14. The CDR3 is made up of 17 amino acids. Here the CDR3 DNA reads TGTGCCAGCTCGCCTGAACCGGGACAGGGGTTCGGTCAGCCCCAGCATTTT. Translated, it gives CASSPEPGQGFGQPQHF.

CDR3 residues: CASSYSSWGHANTGELFF. The CDR3 region has the DNA TGTGCCAGCAGTTACTCGAGTTGGGGACACGCGAACACCGGGGAGCTGTTTTTT. The chain has TRBV6-2 or TRBV6-3 and TRBJ2-2, with D possibly TRBD1 on 6 matching bases. The CDR3 is 18 residues long. Germline V lookup: CDR1 MNHEY, CDR2 SVGEGT. Trimming stripped 0 bases from V and 0 bases from J, with 14 bases between.

The chain recombines TRBV5-5 with TRBJ1-1, with 10 bases fitting TRBD1. Germline lookup yields CDR1 SGHKS and CDR2 YYEKEE (reference sequence). J lost 3 bases, V lost 5 bases, and 7 bases had no gene match. CDR3 length: 15 amino acids. Here the CDR3 reads CASSNFGTGDTEAFF. For the CDR3, the DNA is TGTGCCAGCAGTAATTTCGGGACAGGGGACACTGAAGCTTTCTTT.

V and J are TRBV19 and TRBJ2-2; 8 nucleotides match TRBD1. The germline V gene has CDR1 LNHDA and CDR2 SQIVND (reference sequence). There are 13 residues in the CDR3. The ends lost 6 bases at V and 7 bases at J; junction bases unmatched: 4. In DNA, the CDR3 is TGTGCCAGTAGCCAACAGGGGGACGGGGAGCTGTTTTTT. Protein sequence: CASSQQGDGELFF.

The CDR3 protein is CASGQGAGELFF. The CDR3 DNA reads as TGTGCCAGCGGGCAGGGGGCCGGGGAGCTGTTTTTT. The chain has TRBV28 and TRBJ2-2; TRBD1 agrees at 7 bases. Germline trimming cut 8 bases from V and 6 bases from J; bases unmatched to any gene: 3. From germline, CDR1 is MDHEN and CDR2 SYDVKM. The CDR3 loop spans 12 amino acids.

The V call is TRBV5-3, the J call TRBJ2-1; tentatively, D is TRBD1 (6 bases). TRBV5-3 is recorded as an ORF, its role being uncertain. The CDR3 consists of 13 residues. The germline V and J ends were trimmed by 0 bases and 7 bases, with 8 bases remaining between them. The CDR3 reads CARSLGTVNEQFF. CDR3 bases: TGTGCCAGAAGCTTGGGGACAGTGAATGAGCAGTTCTTC.

On this clone itself: Within the sample, other DNA sequences also encode this same CDR3. This chain uses TRBV28 with TRBJ1-1; TRBD1 aligns across 8 bases. Germline-derived CDR1 and CDR2 are MDHEN and SYDVKM. V gave up 6 bases and J gave up 11 bases; unmatched junction bases: 17. CDR3 length equals 15 residues. CDR3 sequence reads: CASSRQQGATGEAFF. The DNA of the CDR3 is TGTGCCAGCAGCCGCCAGCAGGGGGCGACGGGAGAGGCTTTCTTT.

The V call is TRBV18, the J call TRBJ2-1, with 11 positions matching TRBD2. The CDR3 loop spans 16 amino acids. The ends lost 7 bases at V and 6 bases at J; junction bases unmatched: 11. The germline V gene has CDR1 KGHSH and CDR2 LQKENI. DNA of the CDR3: TGTGCCAGCTTTTCCTCCGGGACTAGCGGACTCAATGAGCAGTTCTTC. As protein: CASFSSGTSGLNEQFF.

The chain has TRBV28 and TRBJ1-5; no clear D gene. The CDR3 is made up of 13 amino acids. Trimming removed 8 bases from V and 3 bases from J, with 11 bases in between. CDR1 is MDHEN and CDR2 is SYDVKM in the germline V gene. The CDR3 region has the DNA TGTGCCAGCCAGAGGCCTTACAATCAGCCCCAGCATTTT. Its protein is CASQRPYNQPQHF.

This chain links TRBV19 with TRBJ2-7, with D possibly being TRBD2 (5 bases). Germline V CDR1 and CDR2: LNHDA, SQIVND (reference sequence). The CDR3 extends over 15 amino acids. V was trimmed by 3 bases and J by 2 bases, leaving 14 bases between them. CDR3 protein: CASSISGLAPYEQYF. In nucleotides, the CDR3 is TGTGCCAGTAGTATTTCTGGACTCGCCCCCTACGAGCAGTACTTC.

CDR3 DNA: TGTGCCAGCTCTCGAAGCGGGAGCCGGAGTAATGAGCAGTTCTTC. Its protein product is CASSRSGSRSNEQFF. The chain joins TRBV28 to TRBJ2-1, with TRBD2 matching 8 bases. Germline V gives CDR1 MDHEN, CDR2 SYDVKM. Losses at the gene ends were 8 bases for V and 7 bases for J; bases not matched to a gene: 13. CDR3 length: 15 amino acids. Full variable domain (rest looked up from reference TRBV28 and TRBJ2-1): DVKVTQSSRYLVKRTGEKVFLECVQDMDHENMFWYRQDPGLGLRLIYFSYDVKMKEKGDIPEGYSVSREKKERFSLILESASTNQTSMYLCASSRSGSRSNEQFFGPGTRLTVL.

The chain is built from TRBV5-1 and TRBJ2-7; D not certain. The CDR3 is 13 amino acids. Trimming took 5 bases from V and 3 from J, leaving 12 bases between them. Germline-derived CDR1 and CDR2 are SGHRS and YFSETQ. The CDR3 here is CASRPRSGYEQYF. DNA for the CDR3: TGCGCCAGCAGACCGCGATCGGGCTACGAGCAGTACTTC.

This chain links TRBV9 with TRBJ1-5; 7 nucleotides align to TRBD1. The V segment lost 0 bases and the J segment 4 bases; nucleotides outside the gene matches: 1. This CDR3 is built from 14 residues. Germline V gene lookup returns CDR1 SGDLS and CDR2 YYNGEE. The CDR3 DNA follows: TGTGCCAGCAGCGTAGGGGACAGTAATCAGCCCCAGCATTTT. Its translation: CASSVGDSNQPQHF. The entire variable domain, with the rest obtained from reference TRBV9 and TRBJ1-5, is as follows: DSGVTQTPKHLITATGQRVTLRCSPRSGDLSVYWYQQSLDQGLQFLIQYYNGEERAKGNILERFSAQQFPDLHSELNLSSLELGDSALYFCASSVGDSNQPQHFGDGTRLSIL.

The chain couples TRBV2 to TRBJ2-5, with 11 positions matching TRBD2. J was trimmed by 0 bases and V by 8 bases; bases with no gene match: 5. The CDR3 contains 15 residues. Germline assignment: CDR1 SNHLY and CDR2 FYNNEI. Written as DNA, the CDR3 is TGTGCCAGCGGGGGGACTAGCGGAGACCAAGAGACCCAGTACTTC. Protein product: CASGGTSGDQETQYF.

The V gene is TRBV5-4, the J gene TRBJ2-1, with TRBD1 identical over 8 bases. CDR1 is SGHNT and CDR2 is YYREEE in the germline V gene (reference sequence). This CDR3 is 14 amino acids long. Losses at the gene ends were 4 bases for V and 5 bases for J; bases not matched to a gene: 5. CDR3 in amino acids: CASSPGTGNNEQFF. CDR3 DNA sequence: TGTGCCAGCAGCCCCGGGACAGGTAACAATGAGCAGTTCTTC.

CDR3 amino acids: CASSSGVAGGLETQYF. Written as DNA, the CDR3 is TGTGCCAGCAGTTCCGGGGTAGCGGGAGGGCTAGAGACCCAGTACTTC. The chain has TRBV6-5 and TRBJ2-5; 11 bases map to TRBD2. Germline V gives CDR1 MNHEY, CDR2 SVGAGI. V was pared by 4 bases and J by 4 bases, with 8 bases of the junction left unmatched. The CDR3 loop spans 16 amino acids.

Judged by abundance, this clone is medium-sized. This chain links TRBV4-1 with TRBJ1-1, with no clear D. CDR3 length equals 14 residues. V shed 5 bases and J shed 6 bases, with 16 bases lying between them. Germline V gives CDR1 MGHRA, CDR2 YSYEKL. As DNA, the CDR3 is TGCGCCAGCAGCTTGCGCGACATGAGCCCTGAAGCTTTCTTT. It yields the protein CASSLRDMSPEAFF.

This chain joins TRBV11-3 and TRBJ1-4, with no clear D. This CDR3 region has 16 residues. V lost 5 bases to trimming and J lost 0 bases, with 13 bases between them. Germline V gives CDR1 SGHNT, CDR2 YENEEA. CDR3 sequence: CASSEGRGATNEKLFF. CDR3 bases: TGTGCCAGCAGCGAAGGGCGGGGTGCAACTAATGAAAAACTGTTTTTT.

This clone turned up a few times. This rearrangement joins TRBV27 to TRBJ1-6; possible D gene TRBD1, 5 bases. This CDR3 region has 14 residues. The germline V gene has CDR1 MNHEY and CDR2 SMNVEV (reference sequence). Trimming took 4 bases from V and 8 from J, leaving 12 bases between them. CDR3 in DNA: TGTGCCAGCAGTTCCCAGGGAGGGTATTCACCCCTCCACTTT. It is translated as CASSSQGGYSPLHF.